This T cell receptor beta chain derives from a study of PD-1 blockade in classical Hodgkin lymphoma. Study results and caveats: Reported findings placed baseline TCR diversity lower in newly diagnosed patients (compared with healthy donors).

TCRdb's copy holds only in-frame clones and misses some; the assay was immunoSEQ multiplex PCR. Of about 64,000 clones detected, 91% appear once; the ten largest clones hold around a tenth. The V gene's germline CDR1 is SGHRS and CDR2 YFSETQ. The CDR3 spans 14 residues. V shed 5 bases, J shed 2 bases, and the junction held 4 bases outside the gene matches. Regarding time point: cycle 4 day 1 (C4D1), after five to seven weeks of nivolumab. Each patient relapsed following autologous stem cell transplantation, and prior brentuximab vedotin exposure differed. Worth noting for this clone: Its antigen is currently unknown.

V usage is TRBV5-1 and J usage is TRBJ2-1, with TRBD2 identical over 7 bases. The specimen was peripheral blood mononuclear cells (PBMCs), collected before the fourth cycle of nivolumab. This TCR derives from a human donor with classical Hodgkin lymphoma. As DNA, the CDR3 is TGCGCCAGCAGGGTCGGGGGGACCTACAATGAGCAGTTCTTC. It specifies CASRVGGTYNEQFF.